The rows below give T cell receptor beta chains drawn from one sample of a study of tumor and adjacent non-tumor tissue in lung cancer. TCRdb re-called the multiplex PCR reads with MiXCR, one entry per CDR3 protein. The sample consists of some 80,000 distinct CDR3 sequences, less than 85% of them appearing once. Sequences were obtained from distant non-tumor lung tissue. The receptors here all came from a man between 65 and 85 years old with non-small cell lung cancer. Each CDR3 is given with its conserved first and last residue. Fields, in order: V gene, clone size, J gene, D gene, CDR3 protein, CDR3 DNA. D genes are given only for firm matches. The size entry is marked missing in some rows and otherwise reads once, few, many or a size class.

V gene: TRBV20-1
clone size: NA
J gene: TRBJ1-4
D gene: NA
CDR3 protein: CSTRYAVEEILFF
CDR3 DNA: TGCAGTACTAGATACGCGGTAGAAGAAATACTGTTTTTT

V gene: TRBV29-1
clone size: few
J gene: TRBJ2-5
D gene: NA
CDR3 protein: CSAKPYLQIGKETQYF
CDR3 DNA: TGCAGCGCCAAGCCATACCTCCAGATAGGTAAAGAGACCCAGTACTTC

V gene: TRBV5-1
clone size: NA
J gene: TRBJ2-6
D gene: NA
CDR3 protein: CASTTDGGDSGANVLTF
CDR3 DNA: TGCGCCAGCACCACGGACGGGGGAGACTCTGGGGCCAACGTCCTGACTTTC

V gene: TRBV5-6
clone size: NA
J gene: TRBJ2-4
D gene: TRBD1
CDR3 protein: CASSAIWTGVVGNIQYF
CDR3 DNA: TGTGCCAGTAGCGCTATCTGGACAGGGGTCGTTGGAAACATTCAATACTTC

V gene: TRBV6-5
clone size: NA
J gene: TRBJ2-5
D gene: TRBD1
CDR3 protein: CASSSAGTGFPQESKYF
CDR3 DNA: TGTGCCAGCAGTTCCGCCGGGACAGGGTTCCCACAAGAGTCCAAGTACTTC

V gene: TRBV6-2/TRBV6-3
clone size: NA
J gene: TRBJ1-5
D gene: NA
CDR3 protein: CASSQNPGGNQPQHF
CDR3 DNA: TGTGCCAGTAGTCAGAACCCGGGGGGCAATCAGCCCCAGCATTTT

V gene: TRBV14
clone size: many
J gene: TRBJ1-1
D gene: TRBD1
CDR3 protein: CASIFRDPGQGFRNTEAFF
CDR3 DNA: TGTGCCAGCATATTTCGGGACCCGGGACAGGGTTTTAGGAACACTGAAGCTTTCTTT

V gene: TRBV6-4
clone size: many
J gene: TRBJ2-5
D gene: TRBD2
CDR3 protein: CASSDSLAGQQETQYF
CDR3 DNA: TGTGCCAGCAGTGACTCACTAGCGGGGCAGCAAGAGACCCAGTACTTC

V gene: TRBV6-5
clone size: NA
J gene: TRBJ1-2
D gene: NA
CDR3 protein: CVSSYFGGLSGYIF
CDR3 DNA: TGTGTCAGCAGTTATTTTGGGGGGTTAAGTGGCTACATCTTC

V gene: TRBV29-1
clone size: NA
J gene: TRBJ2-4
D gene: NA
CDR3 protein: CSVEDRGTMGYNQYF
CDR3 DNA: TGCAGCGTTGAGGATCGGGGGACAATGGGGTACAATCAGTACTTC

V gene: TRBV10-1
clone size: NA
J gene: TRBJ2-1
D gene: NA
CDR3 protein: CASGRRGYYNEQFF
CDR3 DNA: TGCGCCAGCGGTCGTAGGGGATACTACAATGAGCAGTTCTTC

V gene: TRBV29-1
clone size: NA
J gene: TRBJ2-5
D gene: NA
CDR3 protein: CSVHRDMVGGETQYF
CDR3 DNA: TGCAGCGTTCACCGGGACATGGTTGGTGGGGAGACCCAGTACTTC

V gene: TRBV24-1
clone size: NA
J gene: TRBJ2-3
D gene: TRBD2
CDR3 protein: CTTSDLSSTSGRPTDTQYF
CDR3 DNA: TGTACCACCAGTGATTTGTCTTCGACTAGCGGGAGGCCCACAGATACGCAGTATTTT

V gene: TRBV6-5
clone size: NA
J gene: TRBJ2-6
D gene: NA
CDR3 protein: CASSSGTGDSGVNVLTF
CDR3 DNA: TGTGCCAGCAGTTCCGGAACAGGGGACTCTGGGGTCAACGTCCTGACTTTC

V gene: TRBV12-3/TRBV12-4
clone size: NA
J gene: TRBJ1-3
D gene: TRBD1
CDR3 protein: CASSRPVTGIGSGNAIYF
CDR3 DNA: TGTGCCAGCAGTCGTCCCGTGACAGGGATCGGTTCTGGAAACGCCATATATTTT

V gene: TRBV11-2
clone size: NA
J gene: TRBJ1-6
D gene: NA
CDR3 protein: CSSSVRTDGYSPLHF
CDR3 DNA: TGTTCCAGCAGCGTAAGGACGGATGGGTATTCACCCCTCCACTTT

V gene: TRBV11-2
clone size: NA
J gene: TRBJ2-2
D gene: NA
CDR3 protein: CTSSLVGIGVAGELLF
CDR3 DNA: TGTACCAGCAGCTTAGTGGGCATAGGGGTTGCCGGAGAGCTGTTATTT

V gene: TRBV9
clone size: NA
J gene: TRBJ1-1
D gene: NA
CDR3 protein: CASSVEAGSTEAFF
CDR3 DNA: TGTGCCAGCAGCGTAGAAGCTGGGAGCACTGAAGCTTTCTTT

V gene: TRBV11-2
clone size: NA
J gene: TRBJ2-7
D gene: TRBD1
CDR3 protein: CASSWDSKSYEQYF
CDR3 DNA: TGTGCCAGCAGCTGGGACAGCAAAAGCTACGAGCAGTACTTC

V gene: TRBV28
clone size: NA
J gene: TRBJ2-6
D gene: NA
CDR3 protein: CASSSIGGSGANVLTF
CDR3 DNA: TGTGCCAGCAGTTCTATCGGGGGCTCTGGGGCCAACGTCCTGACTTTC

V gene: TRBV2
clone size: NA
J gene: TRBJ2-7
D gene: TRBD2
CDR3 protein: CANSEAIRGGLSEQNF
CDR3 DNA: TGTGCCAACAGTGAAGCGATCCGCGGGGGGCTATCCGAGCAAAACTTC

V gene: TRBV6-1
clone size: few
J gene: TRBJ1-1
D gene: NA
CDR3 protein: CASRRNEKNEAFF
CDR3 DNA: TGTGCCAGCAGAAGGAACGAGAAAAATGAAGCTTTCTTT

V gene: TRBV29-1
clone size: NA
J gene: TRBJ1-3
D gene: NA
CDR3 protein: CSGSTGITVYF
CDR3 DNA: TGCAGCGGGTCCACTGGAATCACCGTATATTTT

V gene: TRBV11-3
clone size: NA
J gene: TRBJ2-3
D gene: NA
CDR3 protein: CASTRREVITDSQYF
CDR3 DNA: TGTGCCAGCACCCGGCGGGAAGTAATCACAGATTCGCAGTATTTT

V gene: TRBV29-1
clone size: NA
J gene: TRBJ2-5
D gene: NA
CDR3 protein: CSAKSYLQTGKETQYF
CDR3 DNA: TGCAGTGCCAAGTCCTACCTTCAGACAGGTAAAGAGACCCAATACTTC

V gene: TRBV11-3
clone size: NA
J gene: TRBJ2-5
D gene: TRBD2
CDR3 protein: CASSSMGLAGYLETQYF
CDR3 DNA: TGTGCCAGCAGCTCTATGGGACTAGCGGGGTATTTGGAGACCCAGTACTTC

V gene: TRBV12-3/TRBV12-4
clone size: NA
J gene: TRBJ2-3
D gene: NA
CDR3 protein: CASRGTVGNKQYF
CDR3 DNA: TGTGCCAGCCGGGGAACCGTTGGGAATAAGCAGTATTTT

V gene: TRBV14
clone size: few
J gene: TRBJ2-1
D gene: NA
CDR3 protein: CANSYQGFQQQFF
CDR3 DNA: TGTGCCAACAGCTACCAAGGGTTTCAACAGCAATTCTTC

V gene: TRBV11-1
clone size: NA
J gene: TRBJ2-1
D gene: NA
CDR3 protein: CASSPLISGKNNEQFF
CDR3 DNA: TGTGCCAGCAGTCCGCTAATCAGCGGCAAAAACAATGAGCAGTTCTTC

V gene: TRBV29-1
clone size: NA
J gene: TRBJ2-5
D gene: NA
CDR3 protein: CSVTDRFQDTQYF
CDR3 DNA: TGCAGCGTGACCGATAGGTTCCAAGATACTCAGTACTTC

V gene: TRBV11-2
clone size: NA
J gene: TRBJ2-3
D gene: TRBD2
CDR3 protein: CAIRLDRGDTDTQYF
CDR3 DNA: TGTGCCATCAGATTAGATCGGGGGGATACAGATACGCAGTATTTT

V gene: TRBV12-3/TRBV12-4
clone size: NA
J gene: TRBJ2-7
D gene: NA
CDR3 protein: CASSYMSTSHEQYF
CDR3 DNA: TGTGCCAGTAGTTATATGAGTACCTCCCACGAGCAGTACTTC

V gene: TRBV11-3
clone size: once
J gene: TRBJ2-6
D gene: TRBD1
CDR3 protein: CASDEEQGKSGANVLTF
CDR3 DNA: TGTGCCAGTGATGAGGAACAGGGGAAGTCTGGGGCCAACGTCCTGACTTTC